The T cell receptor beta chain under discussion was sequenced for a study of blood T cell repertoires in COVID-19. The table lists this clone with a count of one. The J segment lost 6 bases and the V segment lost 3 bases, leaving 9 bases of the junction unmatched. Germline V lookup: CDR1 SQVTM, CDR2 ANQGSEA. The CDR3 has 14 amino acids. Authors' data handling: Scientists estimated how many nucleated cells there were by amplifying reference gene primers. Assay used: immunoSEQ multiplex PCR; TCRdb lists only in-frame clones, some missing. V and J calls and clone size are given by that table; D and trimming were obtained from the DNA. The sample holds 150,000 to 200,000 clones, 86% seen once.

The TCR comes from a young man with acute or convalescent COVID-19. Sequenced sample: peripheral blood. This sequence joins TRBV29-1 and TRBJ1-2; 8 nucleotides line up with TRBD1. The chain's CDR3 is CSVDGAGGADGYTF. Here the CDR3 DNA reads TGCAGCGTTGATGGAGCAGGGGGCGCAGATGGCTACACCTTC.